The T cell receptor beta chain under discussion was sequenced for a study of T cell responses to AZD1222 COVID-19 vaccine. Study-level background: Second doses were pooled across both intervals (about 4 or about 12 weeks). Regarding the study as a whole: Among AZD1222 vaccinees, only five or six were seropositive at baseline. In a largely white British group with more females than males, clonal diversity was possibly underestimated.

Clones were sequenced by immunoSEQ multiplex PCR, and TCRdb holds only the in-frame ones, with some missing. The repertoire has about 140,000 clones, 88% of them found once; the top ten carry about 3%. This CDR3 contains 14 residues. Germline CDR1 and CDR2: SGDLS and YYNGEE. V dropped 5 bases and J dropped 7 bases, with 13 bases sitting between them. As regards this clone: Its antigen is unknown.

This material consisted of peripheral blood, taken on day 0 of AZD1222 vaccination. The clonotype was recovered from an adult in good health. V and J are TRBV9 and TRBJ1-6, with a possible D match to TRBD1 (6 bases). Written as DNA, the CDR3 is TGTGCCAGCAGTTTGGGACAACTCAATTCACCCCTCCACTTT. It translates to CASSLGQLNSPLHF.